The clone carrying this T cell receptor (beta chain) was seen more than once but under ten times. This entry is derived from a study of T-cell memory formation after mild COVID-19. TCRdb reprocessed the 5' RACE reads via MiXCR and lists one record per CDR3 protein. The data hold hundreds of thousands of distinct CDR3 sequences, with roughly 18% observed a single time. CDR1 is SGDLS, CDR2 YYNGEE, per germline. The ends lost 2 bases at V and 5 bases at J; junction bases unmatched: 2. The CDR3 has 14 amino acids. The rearrangement uses TRBV9 and TRBJ2-3; the match to TRBD2 covers 10 bases. The sequenced material came from PBMCs or a T cell subset sorted from them (not recorded which). The TCR originated in an adult woman who had mild COVID-19 (a few samples of this study predate the infection). Cell type and time point are not known. DNA of the CDR3: TGTGCCAGCAGCGTCCCTAGCGGGGGAGATACGCAGTATTTT. Its protein product is CASSVPSGGDTQYF.